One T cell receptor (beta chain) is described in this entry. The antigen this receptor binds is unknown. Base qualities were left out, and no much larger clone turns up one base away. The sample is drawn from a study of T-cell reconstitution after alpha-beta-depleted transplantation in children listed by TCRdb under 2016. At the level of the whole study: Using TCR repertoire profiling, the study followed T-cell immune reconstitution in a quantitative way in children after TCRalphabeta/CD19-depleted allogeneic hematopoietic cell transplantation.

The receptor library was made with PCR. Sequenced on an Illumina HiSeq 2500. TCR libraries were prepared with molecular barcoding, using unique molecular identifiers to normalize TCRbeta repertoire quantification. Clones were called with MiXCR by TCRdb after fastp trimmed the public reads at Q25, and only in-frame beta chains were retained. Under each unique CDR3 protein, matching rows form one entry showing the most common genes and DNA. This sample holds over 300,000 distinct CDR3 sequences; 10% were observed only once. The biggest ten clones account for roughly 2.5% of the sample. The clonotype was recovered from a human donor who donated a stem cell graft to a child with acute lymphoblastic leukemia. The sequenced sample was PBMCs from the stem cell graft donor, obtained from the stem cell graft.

This receptor has the CDR3 CASSLGAGWNEQFF. DNA sequence: TGTGCCAGCAGTTTGGGTGCAGGGTGGAATGAGCAGTTCTTC. This receptor chain uses TRBV28 and TRBJ2-1; a tentative D match to TRBD1 spans 5 bases. The germline V gene gives CDR1 as MDHEN and CDR2 as SYDVKM. Trimming at the junction amounts to 3 bases on V and 7 bases on J, and the germline ends lie 13 bases apart. The CDR3 spans 14 residues, from the cysteine through the phenylalanine. Only CDR3 DNA is held: 42 bases, read in frame from base 1. The CDR3 plus the reference TRBV28 and TRBJ2-1 genes for the other parts give the full variable domain: DVKVTQSSRYLVKRTGEKVFLECVQDMDHENMFWYRQDPGLGLRLIYFSYDVKMKEKGDIPEGYSVSREKKERFSLILESASTNQTSMYLCASSLGAGWNEQFFGPGTRLTVL.